These T cell receptor beta chains were read from a single sample in a study of T cell repertoires in cytomegalovirus infection. MiXCR, run by TCRdb on the reads, gives a single entry per CDR3 protein. Altogether about 770,000 distinct CDR3 sequences are present, almost 30% being singletons, with the ten largest covering around 13%. Their target antigens are unknown. The sample in question was cultured CD8+ T cells from PBMCs, obtained from culture after CMV antigen stimulation. Every receptor here comes from a human donor in good health (CMV status not recorded). Some clones in this sample may be carry-over from other donors' samples. CDR3s include the opening cysteine and the closing phenylalanine or tryptophan. The order of the fields is D gene, V gene, clone size, J gene, CDR3 length, CDR3 protein, CDR3 DNA. A D gene is named only where the DNA matches it firmly. Some rows mark clone size as missing; the rest say once, few, many or name a class of expanded clone.

-,TRBV7-4,-,TRBJ1-2,15,CASSSIDRPNYGYTF,TGTGCCAGCAGCTCAATCGACAGACCTAACTATGGCTACACCTTC
-,TRBV10-3,-,TRBJ2-1,12,CAILGGENEQFF,TGTGCCATCCTGGGGGGAGAGAATGAGCAGTTCTTC
-,TRBV27,-,TRBJ1-6,14,CASRGLRAGVQLHF,TGTGCCAGCAGAGGTCTTAGAGCCGGGGTCCAACTCCACTTT
-,TRBV6-2/TRBV6-3,-,TRBJ1-5,14,CASMSSNSNQPQHF,TGTGCCAGCATGTCTTCAAATAGCAATCAGCCCCAGCATTTT
-,TRBV19,few,TRBJ2-7,15,CASSIWGRQFYEQYF,TGTGCCAGTAGTATCTGGGGACGGCAGTTCTACGAGCAGTACTTC
TRBD1,TRBV5-1,few,TRBJ1-4,16,CASSSPMTGDNEKLFF,TGCGCCAGCAGCTCACCGATGACAGGGGATAATGAAAAACTGTTTTTT
-,TRBV13,-,TRBJ2-1,11,CASSLRDAQFF,TGTGCCAGCAGCTTACGGGACGCGCAGTTCTTC
-,TRBV19,few,TRBJ1-5,16,CASSRGGGEDNQPQHF,TGTGCCAGTAGCAGGGGTGGGGGAGAGGACAATCAGCCCCAGCATTTT
-,TRBV19,-,TRBJ1-2,13,CASIGGLTYGYTF,TGTGCCAGTATCGGGGGACTGACGTATGGCTACACCTTC
TRBD1,TRBV7-2,-,TRBJ1-3,15,CASSRRDRHGNTIYF,TGTGCCAGCAGCCGCCGGGACAGGCATGGAAACACCATATATTTT
-,TRBV2,-,TRBJ2-3,16,CASSEAIPPSTDTQYF,TGTGCCAGCAGTGAAGCAATCCCCCCTAGCACAGATACGCAGTATTTT
TRBD1,TRBV12-3/TRBV12-4,many,TRBJ2-3,19,CASSLDGQWDRERTDTQYF,TGTGCCAGCAGTTTAGATGGGCAATGGGACAGGGAGCGCACAGATACGCAGTATTTT
-,TRBV2,-,TRBJ2-3,16,CASTPWRGPSTDTQYF,TGTGCCAGCACTCCCTGGCGGGGCCCTAGCACAGATACGCAGTATTTT
TRBD1,TRBV2,few,TRBJ2-7,13,CASFTGVSYEQYF,TGTGCCAGCTTTACAGGGGTCTCCTACGAGCAGTACTTC
TRBD1,TRBV12-3/TRBV12-4,-,TRBJ2-5,16,CASSFLITGGAETQYF,TGTGCCAGCAGTTTCCTCATTACAGGGGGCGCAGAGACCCAGTACTTC
-,TRBV6-6,-,TRBJ2-5,14,CASSGPGGLETQYF,TGTGCCAGCAGTGGCCCCGGGGGTTTAGAGACCCAGTACTTC
-,TRBV5-6,-,TRBJ1-5,15,CASSYGVGDYQPQHF,TGTGCCAGCAGCTATGGGGTGGGGGATTATCAGCCCCAGCATTTT
TRBD1,TRBV28,-,TRBJ1-2,15,CASSPLGTGYYGYTF,TGTGCCAGCAGCCCCTTGGGGACAGGGTACTATGGCTACACCTTC